This passage covers 23 T cell receptor beta chains from one sample sequenced in a study of CD8 T cells in ankylosing spondylitis. TCRdb re-called the 5' RACE reads through MiXCR, storing one row per CDR3 protein. The table shows approximately 350,000 distinct CDR3 sequences, with roughly 22% occurring only once. Sequencing was carried out using blood, either unsorted or a sorted T cell fraction (not recorded which). The receptors were sampled from a male donor with ankylosing spondylitis or in good health (not recorded which).

A few counts support this clonotype. The rearrangement uses TRBV11-2 and TRBJ2-1; D is possibly TRBD2 (6 bases). The germline V and J ends were trimmed by 1 base and 8 bases, with 18 bases remaining between them. The germline gives CDR1 SGHAT, CDR2 FQNNGV. The CDR3 has 16 residues. The CDR3 DNA reads as TGTGCCAGCAGCTTAGTGTCAGGCGGGCCGGGAGATGAGCAGTTCTTC. Its protein product is CASSLVSGGPGDEQFF.

This clonotype has more than one count but fewer than ten. The chain couples TRBV9 to TRBJ2-3; D gene ambiguous. The CDR3 consists of 14 residues. Germline-derived CDR1 and CDR2 are SGDLS and YYNGEE. V lost 4 bases to trimming and J lost 2 bases, with 11 bases between them. CDR3 nucleotide sequence: TGTGCCAGCAGCCCCGACCCACACACAGATACGCAGTATTTT. As protein: CASSPDPHTDTQYF.

This clonotype was observed a few times. This chain links TRBV29-1 with TRBJ2-1; unclear D gene. Germline CDR1 SQVTM, CDR2 ANQGSEA. Trimming shortened V by 3 bases and J by 5 bases, and 8 bases separated the two germline ends. CDR3 length equals 12 residues. CDR3 nucleotides: TGCAGCGTTGACTGGATGAACAATGAGCAGTTCTTC. Protein product: CSVDWMNNEQFF.

This clonotype has just one count. The J gene is TRBJ2-3, the V gene TRBV10-3; possible D gene TRBD2, 6 bases. Germline V lookup: CDR1 ENHRY, CDR2 SYGVKD. CDR3 length: 17 amino acids. Trimming removed 0 bases from V and 2 bases from J, with 15 bases in between. CDR3 in DNA: TGTGCCATCAGTGAGTCAGGGGCGGGGTCTTACACAGATACGCAGTATTTT. It codes for CAISESGAGSYTDTQYF.

The chain has TRBV18 and TRBJ2-2; D is unclear. Per the germline V gene, CDR1 is KGHSH and CDR2 is LQKENI. The CDR3 is made up of 13 amino acids. The V end was cut by 3 bases, the J end by 3 bases, with 5 bases between. CDR3 loop: CASSPMDTGELFF. The CDR3 nucleotides read TGTGCCAGCTCACCTATGGACACCGGGGAGCTGTTTTTT.

V is TRBV12-3 or TRBV12-4 and J is TRBJ2-3; 7 bases line up with TRBD2. V lost 5 bases, J lost 2 bases, and 7 bases stayed unmatched. The CDR3 has 15 residues. CDR3 sequence: CASSTAGDYTDTQYF. The CDR3 DNA is TGTGCCAGCAGTACGGCGGGGGATTACACAGATACGCAGTATTTT.

In this sample, this clonotype turned up a few times. This chain links TRBV11-1 with TRBJ1-5, with TRBD1 matching over 9 bases. Germline CDR1 and CDR2: SGHAT and FQDESV (reference sequence). Unmatched junction bases numbered 23, after V lost 7 bases and J lost 7 bases. The CDR3 length is 19 residues. The CDR3 sequence is CASTRPPGQGQRFEQPQHF. The DNA of the CDR3 is TGTGCCAGCACCCGGCCCCCGGGACAGGGTCAGCGATTTGAGCAGCCCCAGCATTTT. The full variable domain, completed using reference TRBV11-1 and TRBJ1-5, is EAEVAQSPRYKITEKSQAVAFWCDPISGHATLYWYRQILGQGPELLVQFQDESVVDDSQLPKDRFSAERLKGVDSTLKIQPAELGDSAMYLCASTRPPGQGQRFEQPQHFGDGTRLSIL.

The chain couples TRBV9 to TRBJ2-7, with 8 bases identical to TRBD2. The V gene's germline CDR1 is SGDLS and CDR2 YYNGEE. Trimming cost V 0 bases and J 3 bases; bases outside gene matches: 2. The CDR3 is 14 amino acids. In nucleotides, the CDR3 is TGTGCCAGCAGCGTAGAAGGGACTAGCTACGAGCAGTACTTC. Its translation is CASSVEGTSYEQYF.

This clonotype was seen at least ten times. This rearrangement joins TRBV12-3 or TRBV12-4 to TRBJ2-7; the D is unclear. Trimming shortened V by 8 bases and J by 3 bases, and 5 bases separated the two germline ends. This CDR3 is 10 amino acids long. CDR3 residues: CASGVYEQYF. The DNA for the CDR3 is TGTGCCAGCGGGGTCTACGAGCAGTACTTC.

The CDR3 coding sequence is TGTGCCAGCAGCCCCGAGGGCGGCCCCGGGGAGCTGTTTTTT. Translation gives CASSPEGGPGELFF. The chain combines TRBV7-7 with TRBJ2-2, with a possible D match to TRBD2 (5 bases). The CDR3 length is 14 residues. V lost 5 bases and J 6 bases, leaving 13 bases between the germline ends. Germline CDR1 SSHAT, CDR2 FNYEAQ (reference sequence).

The rearrangement uses TRBV6-5 and TRBJ2-1; the D gene is possibly TRBD1 (6 bases). This CDR3 is 12 amino acids long. Germline CDR1 MNHEY, CDR2 SVGAGI. Deletions cut 7 bases from V and 16 bases from J, with 20 bases between. The CDR3 coding sequence is TGTGCCAGCATCAGCCATCAGGGGCGATGCTTCTTC. Translating it yields CASISHQGRCFF.

J is TRBJ2-5 and V is TRBV7-9; 8 bases are a match to TRBD1. V gave up 5 bases and J gave up 5 bases; unmatched junction bases: 10. Germline V gene data show CDR1 as SEHNR and CDR2 as FQNEAQ (reference sequence). CDR3 length: 15 amino acids. The CDR3 nucleotides are TGTGCCAGCAGCCGTCCCGGGACAGGCTTGGAGACCCAGTACTTC. It yields the protein CASSRPGTGLETQYF.

This clonotype was detected only a few times. The CDR3 loop is CASSLTSTLYEQYF. The CDR3 bases are TGTGCCAGCAGTTTAACCAGTACACTCTACGAGCAGTACTTC. The rearrangement uses TRBV27 and TRBJ2-7; D is undetermined. This CDR3 has 14 residues. The V gene lost 2 bases and the J gene lost 3 bases, with 11 bases spanning the gap. Germline CDR1 and CDR2: MNHEY and SMNVEV (reference sequence).

This clonotype turned up a few times. The gene calls are TRBV12-3 or TRBV12-4 and TRBJ2-5; D call uncertain. V lost 3 bases and J 1 base, leaving 9 bases between the germline ends. The CDR3 totals 14 residues. CDR3 sequence: CASSFRWGQETQYF. The CDR3, as DNA: TGTGCCAGCAGTTTTCGATGGGGCCAAGAGACCCAGTACTTC.

Ten or more counts support this clonotype. The V and J genes are TRBV5-1 and TRBJ1-2, with D possibly being TRBD1 (5 bases). Germline V gene sequence: CDR1 SGHRS, CDR2 YFSETQ. This CDR3 comprises 13 residues. Trimming removed 0 bases at V and 6 bases at J, with 9 bases between. The CDR3 here is CASSLEGAHGYTF. For the CDR3, the DNA is TGCGCCAGCAGCTTGGAAGGGGCTCATGGCTACACCTTC.

The table lists this clonotype with a few counts. This rearrangement joins TRBV12-3 or TRBV12-4 to TRBJ2-3; TRBD1 matches 10 bases. The CDR3 contains 16 residues. With V trimmed by 5 bases and J by 2 bases, 7 bases remained unmatched. This CDR3 reads CASSPRDRGLTDTQYF. CDR3 nucleotide sequence: TGTGCCAGCAGTCCCCGGGACAGGGGTCTCACAGATACGCAGTATTTT.

This clonotype was counted a single time. The chain recombines TRBV2 with TRBJ2-5; 8 bases are shared with TRBD2. The CDR3 contains 15 residues. With 11 bases clipped from V and 5 bases from J, the junction kept 16 bases outside the gene matches. The V gene's germline CDR1 is SNHLY and CDR2 FYNNEI. The CDR3 sequence: CASLGLAGGVETQYF. CDR3 in DNA: TGTGCCTCCCTCGGGCTAGCGGGCGGGGTGGAGACCCAGTACTTC.

This chain links TRBV5-1 with TRBJ2-1, with a tentative D call TRBD1 (5 bases). V gave up 0 bases and J gave up 5 bases, with 6 bases separating them. CDR3 size: 13 residues. CDR1 SGHRS and CDR2 YFSETQ come from the germline V gene. The CDR3 protein is CASSLVTDNEQFF. The CDR3 region has the DNA TGCGCCAGCAGCTTGGTGACAGACAATGAGCAGTTCTTC.

The V and J genes are TRBV9 and TRBJ1-4, with D unclear. Trimming left V 0 bases short and J 4 bases short, with 10 bases between. The CDR3 extends over 15 amino acids. Germline loops: CDR1 SGDLS, CDR2 YYNGEE. In nucleotides, the CDR3 is TGTGCCAGCAGCGTAGGAGGACGGATTAATGAAAAACTGTTTTTT. Its translation is CASSVGGRINEKLFF.

V gene TRBV5-1 combines with J gene TRBJ2-5, with 13 bases matching TRBD2. J gave up 0 bases and V 2 bases, and 1 base lay outside the gene matches. The CDR3 length is 16 residues. The germline V gene encodes CDR1 SGHRS and CDR2 YFSETQ. DNA for the CDR3: TGCGCCAGCAGCTTTACTAGCGGGGGGGACCAAGAGACCCAGTACTTC. The encoded protein is CASSFTSGGDQETQYF.

This clonotype came up a few times. Sequence at one end of the junction differs from germline and may be a read error. This chain links TRBV11-2 with TRBJ2-7; 7 bases line up with TRBD1. Germline V gene sequence: CDR1 SGHAT, CDR2 FQNNGV. The CDR3 contains 16 residues. CDR3 loop: CASSVDSRGSIHEQYF. The CDR3 DNA is TGTGCCAGCAGCGTAGACTCCAGGGGGTCTATACACGAGCAGTACTTC.

The chain combines TRBV12-3 or TRBV12-4 with TRBJ2-1, with D perhaps matching TRBD2 (5 bases). V was clipped by 6 bases and J by 12 bases, with 12 bases between them. The CDR3 runs 11 residues. As DNA, the CDR3 is TGTGCCAGCAGATTTCAACTAGTGCAGTTCTTC. Protein product: CASRFQLVQFF.

On this clonotype: Relative to the germline gene, one junction end is altered; a read error may explain this. V is TRBV6-1 and J is TRBJ2-5; D perhaps matches TRBD2 (7 bases). There are 14 residues in the CDR3. The germline V gene has CDR1 MNHNS and CDR2 SASEGT. The DNA of the CDR3 is TGTGCCAGCAGTGCGGGGGGCACCCAAGAGACCCAATACTTC. This codes for CASSAGGTQETQYF.